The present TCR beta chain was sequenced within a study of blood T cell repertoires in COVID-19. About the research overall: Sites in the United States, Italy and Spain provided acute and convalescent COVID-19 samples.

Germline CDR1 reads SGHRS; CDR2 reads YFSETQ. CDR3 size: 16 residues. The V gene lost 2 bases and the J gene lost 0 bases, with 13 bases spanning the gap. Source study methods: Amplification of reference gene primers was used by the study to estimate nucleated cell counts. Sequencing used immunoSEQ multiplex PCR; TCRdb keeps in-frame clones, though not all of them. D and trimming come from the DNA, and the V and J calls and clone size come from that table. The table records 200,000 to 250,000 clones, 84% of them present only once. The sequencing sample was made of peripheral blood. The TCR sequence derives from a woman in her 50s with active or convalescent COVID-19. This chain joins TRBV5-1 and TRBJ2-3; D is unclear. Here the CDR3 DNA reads TGCGCCAGCAGCTTTAGCAGTCTTTCTAGCACAGATACGCAGTATTTT. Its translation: CASSFSSLSSTDTQYF.